This is a list of T cell receptor beta chains from one sample in a study of cytomegalovirus exposure and HLA in healthy donors. Measured with immunoSEQ multiplex PCR; TCRdb has only the in-frame clones, and not every one. There are 280,000 or so clones in the sample; about 90% occur only once, and less than 2.5% lies in the top ten. Material for sequencing was PBMCs. Source of these receptors: a woman younger than 35 in good health and CMV-seronegative. Both conserved end residues are part of each CDR3. Each record gives: J gene, V gene, CDR3 protein.

j_gene: TRBJ2-1; v_gene: TRBV5-1; CDR3aa: CASSPWEAGKGDEQFF
j_gene: TRBJ2-5; v_gene: TRBV4-1; CDR3aa: CASSQEGRARETQYF
j_gene: TRBJ1-2; v_gene: TRBV2; CDR3aa: CASSPERDYGYTF
j_gene: NA; v_gene: TRBV4-1; CDR3aa: CASSQVRSSYEQYF
j_gene: TRBJ1-1; v_gene: TRBV20-1; CDR3aa: CSAFQAEAFF
j_gene: TRBJ1-1; v_gene: TRBV7-9; CDR3aa: CASTDDTGLGEGTEAFF
j_gene: TRBJ1-1; v_gene: TRBV25-1; CDR3aa: CASSRRQAMNTEAFF
j_gene: TRBJ1-2; v_gene: TRBV5-1; CDR3aa: CASSSSGQMTNYGYTF
j_gene: TRBJ1-5; v_gene: TRBV23-1; CDR3aa: CASSQSRNQPQHF
j_gene: TRBJ2-1; v_gene: TRBV7-3; CDR3aa: CASQVPGAEQFF
j_gene: TRBJ2-7; v_gene: TRBV4-1; CDR3aa: CASSQGDRSSEQYF
j_gene: TRBJ1-3; v_gene: TRBV14; CDR3aa: CASSPFRGRTGNTIYF
j_gene: TRBJ2-7; v_gene: TRBV11-2; CDR3aa: CASSLAGVGLYEQYF
j_gene: TRBJ1-1; v_gene: TRBV5-4; CDR3aa: CASSRGGQGNTEAFF
j_gene: TRBJ1-1; v_gene: TRBV19; CDR3aa: CASTTQGRAEAFF
j_gene: TRBJ1-5; v_gene: TRBV19; CDR3aa: CASSEGEVPQHF
j_gene: TRBJ2-7; v_gene: TRBV7-6; CDR3aa: CASSSGGEREQYF
j_gene: TRBJ2-3; v_gene: TRBV5-1; CDR3aa: CASRRDYPSTDTQYF
j_gene: TRBJ1-1; v_gene: TRBV5-1; CDR3aa: CASSQVGPMNTEAFF
j_gene: TRBJ1-2; v_gene: TRBV6-5; CDR3aa: CASSVRTGGYGYTF
j_gene: TRBJ1-2; v_gene: TRBV2; CDR3aa: CASRDTGTGGRGYGYTF
j_gene: TRBJ2-4; v_gene: TRBV5-8; CDR3aa: CASSLGGGRGKNIQYF
j_gene: TRBJ1-4; v_gene: TRBV5-4; CDR3aa: CASSFAGQPNEKLFF
j_gene: TRBJ1-6; v_gene: TRBV7-9; CDR3aa: CSSSLDEYSPLHF
j_gene: TRBJ1-1; v_gene: TRBV29-1; CDR3aa: CSVAGKGNTEAFF
j_gene: TRBJ1-4; v_gene: TRBV6-1; CDR3aa: CASSEAGTGANEKLFF
j_gene: TRBJ1-5; v_gene: TRBV4-1; CDR3aa: CASSPAGVSQPQHF
j_gene: TRBJ1-3; v_gene: TRBV6-6; CDR3aa: CASSYDRARSGNTIYF
j_gene: TRBJ1-1; v_gene: TRBV18; CDR3aa: CASSPSNEAFF
j_gene: TRBJ1-5; v_gene: TRBV5-8; CDR3aa: CASGDTRGRQPQHF
j_gene: TRBJ1-2; v_gene: TRBV5-8; CDR3aa: CASSSQGRHYGYTF
j_gene: TRBJ2-1; v_gene: TRBV6-5; CDR3aa: CASSYTGGPYNEQFF
j_gene: TRBJ2-5; v_gene: TRBV4-1; CDR3aa: CASSQGGQPQETQYF
j_gene: TRBJ1-5; v_gene: TRBV7-8; CDR3aa: CASSLGESNQPQHF
j_gene: TRBJ1-2; v_gene: TRBV19; CDR3aa: CASSAITGLNGYTF
j_gene: TRBJ1-1; v_gene: TRBV6-1; CDR3aa: CASSDIYRLLNTEAFF
j_gene: TRBJ2-7; v_gene: TRBV5-4; CDR3aa: CASSPPAGLLREQYF
j_gene: TRBJ2-5; v_gene: TRBV5-1; CDR3aa: CASSTSLPGLAGGRETQYF
j_gene: TRBJ2-1; v_gene: TRBV10-3; CDR3aa: CAISESSGLAPSAPNEQFF
j_gene: TRBJ1-4; v_gene: TRBV30; CDR3aa: CAWTPGQGRHEKLFF
j_gene: TRBJ1-6; v_gene: TRBV5-6; CDR3aa: CASSLERLDSYNSPLHF
j_gene: TRBJ2-2; v_gene: TRBV18; CDR3aa: CASSLPSVAWELFF
j_gene: TRBJ2-1; v_gene: TRBV7-3; CDR3aa: CASSPGLAGIGEQFF
j_gene: TRBJ2-5; v_gene: TRBV7-3; CDR3aa: CASSLNPAGDGTQYF
j_gene: TRBJ2-5; v_gene: TRBV18; CDR3aa: CASSDRAETQYF
j_gene: TRBJ2-3; v_gene: TRBV15; CDR3aa: CATSQGGQGGDTQYF
j_gene: TRBJ1-4; v_gene: TRBV6-5; CDR3aa: CASSYSKWGRSEKLFF
j_gene: TRBJ2-5; v_gene: TRBV7-9; CDR3aa: CASSHRWGLADSGGETQYF
j_gene: TRBJ1-1; v_gene: TRBV7-2; CDR3aa: CASSLAFRNTEAFF
j_gene: TRBJ1-1; v_gene: TRBV2; CDR3aa: CAVTWASNTEAFF
j_gene: TRBJ1-2; v_gene: TRBV12-5; CDR3aa: CASGLVGRGIDGYTF
j_gene: TRBJ1-1; v_gene: TRBV6-6; CDR3aa: CASSTTGGNTEAFF
j_gene: TRBJ2-1; v_gene: TRBV6-1; CDR3aa: CASSGVSYNEQFF